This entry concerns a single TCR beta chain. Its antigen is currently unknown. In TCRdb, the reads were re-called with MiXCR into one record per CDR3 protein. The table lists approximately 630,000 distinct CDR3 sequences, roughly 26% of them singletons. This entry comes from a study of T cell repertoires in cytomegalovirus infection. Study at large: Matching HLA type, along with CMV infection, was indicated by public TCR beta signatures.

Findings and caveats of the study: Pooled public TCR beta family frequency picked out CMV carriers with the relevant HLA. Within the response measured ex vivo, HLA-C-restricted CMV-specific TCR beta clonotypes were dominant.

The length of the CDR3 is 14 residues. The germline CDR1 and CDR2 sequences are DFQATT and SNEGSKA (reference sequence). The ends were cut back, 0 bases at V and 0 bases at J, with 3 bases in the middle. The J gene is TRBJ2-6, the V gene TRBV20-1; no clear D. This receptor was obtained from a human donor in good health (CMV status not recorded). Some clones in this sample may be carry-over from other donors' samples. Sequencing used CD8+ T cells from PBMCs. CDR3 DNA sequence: TGCAGTGCTAGAGATGTCTCTGGGGCCAACGTCCTGACTTTC. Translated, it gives CSARDVSGANVLTF.